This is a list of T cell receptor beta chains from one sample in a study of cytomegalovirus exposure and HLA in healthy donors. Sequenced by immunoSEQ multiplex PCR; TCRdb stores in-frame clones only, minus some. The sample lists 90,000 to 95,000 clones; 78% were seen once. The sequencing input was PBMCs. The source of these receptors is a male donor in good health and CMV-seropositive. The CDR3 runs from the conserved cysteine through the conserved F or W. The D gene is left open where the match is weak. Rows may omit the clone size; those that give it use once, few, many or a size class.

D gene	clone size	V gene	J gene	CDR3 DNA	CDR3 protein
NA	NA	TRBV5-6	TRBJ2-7	TGTGCCAGCAGCTTAGGCGACAACTCCTACGAGCAGTACTTC	CASSLGDNSYEQYF
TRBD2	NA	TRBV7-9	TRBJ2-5	TGTGCCAGCAGCCCCGGGGGGGGGACCCAAGAGACCCAGTACTTC	CASSPGGGTQETQYF
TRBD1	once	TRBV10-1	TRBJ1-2	TGCGCCAGCAGTGAGTCGCGGGAGGGGACAGGGGCCGTCTATGGCTACACCTTC	CASSESREGTGAVYGYTF
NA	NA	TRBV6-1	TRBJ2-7	TGTGCCAGCAGTGAGGGCCGAACCTACGAGCAGTACTTC	CASSEGRTYEQYF
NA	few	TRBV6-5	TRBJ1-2	TGTGCCAGCAGCGGACAGTTTAACTATGGCTACACCTTC	CASSGQFNYGYTF
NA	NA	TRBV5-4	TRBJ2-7	TGTGCCAGCAGCCCACAGGGACAACTCAGAGAGCAGTACTTC	CASSPQGQLREQYF
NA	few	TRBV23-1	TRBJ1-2	TGCGCCAGCAGTCAGTCGGTGAACTATGGCTACACCTTC	CASSQSVNYGYTF
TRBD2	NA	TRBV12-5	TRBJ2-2	TGTGCTAGTGGTTTGGTACTGACTAGCGGGCAGAACACCGGGGAGCTGTTTTTT	CASGLVLTSGQNTGELFF
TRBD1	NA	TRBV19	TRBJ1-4	TGTGCCAGTAGTCCGTCCGGGACAGGGGGAGCCAATGAAAAACTGTTTTTT	CASSPSGTGGANEKLFF
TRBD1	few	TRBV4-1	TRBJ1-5	TGCGCCAGCAGCCCTCACCGGGACAGGGTCGGACAGCCCCAGCATTTT	CASSPHRDRVGQPQHF
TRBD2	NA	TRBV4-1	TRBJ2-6	TGCGCCAGCAGCCTCCAGGGACTAGCGGGAAGTTCTGGGGCCAACGTCCTGACTTTC	CASSLQGLAGSSGANVLTF
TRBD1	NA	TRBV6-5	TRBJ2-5	TGTGCCAGCAGTTCGACAGGGGTTGAAGGGGAGACCCAGTACTTC	CASSSTGVEGETQYF
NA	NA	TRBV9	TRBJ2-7	TGTGCCAGCAGCGTAAATCCAGCGGGCCTCTACGAGCAGTACTTC	CASSVNPAGLYEQYF
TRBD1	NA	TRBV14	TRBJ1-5	TGTGCCAGCAGCCGGACAGGGGAGGGTCAGTACAATCAGCCCCAGCATTTT	CASSRTGEGQYNQPQHF
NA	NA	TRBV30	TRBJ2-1	TGTGCCTGGAGTCCCCCGCGGGGCGGGAAGTCCTACAATGAGCAGTTCTTC	CAWSPPRGGKSYNEQFF
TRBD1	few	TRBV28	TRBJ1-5	TGTGCCAGCGATGCGGACAGGACTCAGCCCCAGCATTTT	CASDADRTQPQHF
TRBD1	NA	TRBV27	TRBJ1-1	TGTGCCAGCAGTCACAGGGGAACCACTGAAGCTTTCTTT	CASSHRGTTEAFF
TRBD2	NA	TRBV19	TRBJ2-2	TGTGCCAGTAGCCCGGGACTAGCCTCCGGGGAGCTGTTTTTT	CASSPGLASGELFF
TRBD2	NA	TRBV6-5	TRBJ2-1	TGTGCCAGCAGCCTCGGACTAGCGCATGGCTATGAGCAGTTCTTC	CASSLGLAHGYEQFF
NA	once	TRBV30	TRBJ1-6	TGTGCCTGGAGTGTAGGAGGGGCGAGGAATTCACCCCTCCACTTT	CAWSVGGARNSPLHF
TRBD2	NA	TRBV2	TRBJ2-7	TGTGCCAGCAGTGAAGTTGGCGGGGGCTACGAGCAGTACTTC	CASSEVGGGYEQYF
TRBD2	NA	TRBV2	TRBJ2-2	TGTGCCAGCAGTCCAAACCGGAGCGGGAGGAACACCGGGGAGCTGTTTTTT	CASSPNRSGRNTGELFF
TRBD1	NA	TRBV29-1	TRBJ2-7	TGCAGCGTTGAGTCCTTCGGGACAGGGACCTACGAGCAGTACTTC	CSVESFGTGTYEQYF
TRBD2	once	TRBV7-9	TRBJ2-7	TGTGCCAGCAAGGTTGGCGGGGGCTCCTACGAGCAGTACTTC	CASKVGGGSYEQYF